The 22 T cell receptor beta chains presented below share a single source sample, sequenced in a study of blood T cell repertoires in COVID-19. Libraries were prepared by immunoSEQ multiplex PCR; TCRdb keeps only in-frame clonotypes and omits some of them. The sample yields 310,000 or so clones, about 87% seen once. Material for sequencing was PBMCs or T cells enriched from blood (not recorded which). These receptors came from a woman younger than 35 who had recovered from COVID-19.

This clone was observed once. The chain employs TRBV6-1 and TRBJ2-7, with 9 bases lining up with TRBD1. Germline CDR1 reads MNHNS; CDR2 reads SASEGT. The CDR3 has 15 residues. V shed 3 bases, J shed 2 bases, and the junction held 5 bases outside the gene matches. In nucleotides, the CDR3 is TGTGCCAGCAGTGAGGTCGGGACAGGGCCCTACGAGCAGTACTTC. Amino acid sequence: CASSEVGTGPYEQYF.

The rearrangement links TRBV6-2 or TRBV6-3 to TRBJ2-7, with D perhaps matching TRBD1 (5 bases). V was trimmed by 2 bases and J by 3 bases, leaving 11 bases between them. The CDR3 sequence is 14 residues long. Germline lookup yields CDR1 MNHEY and CDR2 SVGEGT. CDR3 sequence: CASSYRQGVYEQYF. The CDR3, as DNA: TGTGCCAGCAGTTACAGGCAGGGCGTCTACGAGCAGTACTTC.

V gene TRBV4-3 combines with J gene TRBJ2-1; TRBD1 matches 9 bases. This CDR3 region has 16 residues. Germline CDR1 is LGHNA and CDR2 is YSLEER. The trim removed 0 bases at V and 7 bases at J, leaving 7 bases unmatched. The chain's CDR3 is CASSQDRDRVWNEQFF. CDR3 sequence (DNA): TGCGCCAGCAGCCAAGATCGGGACAGGGTGTGGAATGAGCAGTTCTTC.

This sequence joins TRBV28 and TRBJ1-1; 7 positions agree with TRBD1. The V and J ends lost 3 bases and 3 bases, in that order; junction bases with no gene match: 7. Germline lookup yields CDR1 MDHEN and CDR2 SYDVKM. CDR3 length equals 15 residues. CDR3: CASSFLTGTDTEAFF. The DNA of the CDR3 is TGTGCCAGCAGTTTCTTGACAGGGACGGACACTGAAGCTTTCTTT.

The sample holds a few counts of this clone. DNA of the CDR3: TGTGCCAGCAGTAGAACTAGCGGGGGCCTTTACAATGAGCAGTTCTTC. It is translated as CASSRTSGGLYNEQFF. The chain is built from TRBV6-2 or TRBV6-3 and TRBJ2-1; TRBD2 matches 11 bases. Germline CDR1 MNHEY, CDR2 SVGEGT. The CDR3 consists of 16 residues. V shed 5 bases and J 4 bases; nucleotides not matched to a gene: 7.

The chain couples TRBV10-3 to TRBJ2-1, with TRBD1 matching over 8 bases. Unmatched junction bases numbered 12, after V lost 4 bases and J lost 1 base. Germline V CDR1 and CDR2: ENHRY, SYGVKD. The CDR3 totals 18 residues. This chain's CDR3 is CAISGDRGGPGSYNEQFF. In DNA, the CDR3 is TGTGCCATCAGTGGTGACAGGGGCGGACCCGGATCCTACAATGAGCAGTTCTTC.

The chain recombines TRBV5-5 with TRBJ2-7; weak D call: TRBD2 (6 bases). The germline CDR1 and CDR2 sequences are SGHKS and YYEKEE (reference sequence). Trimming left V 3 bases short and J 3 bases short, with 13 bases between. The CDR3 is 14 amino acids. The CDR3 is CASSSIAESYEQYF. CDR3 nucleotides: TGTGCCAGCAGCTCCATAGCGGAGAGCTACGAGCAGTACTTC. Supplemented by reference TRBV5-5 and TRBJ2-7, the full variable domain reads DAGVTQSPTHLIKTRGQQVTLRCSPISGHKSVSWYQQVLGQGPQFIFQYYEKEERGRGNFPDRFSARQFPNYSSELNVNALLLGDSALYLCASSSIAESYEQYFGPGTRLTVT.

This clone has a single count. This sequence joins TRBV3-1 (or the pseudogene TRBV3-2) and TRBJ2-3; 7 bases line up with TRBD2. Germline V CDR1 and CDR2: LGHDT, YNNKEL (reference sequence). This CDR3 contains 17 residues. V lost 1 base, J lost 2 bases, and 9 bases stayed unmatched. CDR3 coding DNA: TGTGCCAGCAGCCAAGCCCCGACTAGCTCCCCCACAGATACGCAGTATTTT. Its protein product is CASSQAPTSSPTDTQYF.

The chain carries TRBV28 and TRBJ2-7; TRBD1 might be the D (6 bases). Germline CDR1 is MDHEN and CDR2 is SYDVKM. This CDR3 region has 14 residues. The V end lost 7 bases, the J end lost 1 base, and 14 bases lay between the germline ends. The CDR3 DNA is TGTGCCAGCACACAACGACAGGCTTCCTACGAGCAGTACTTC. It codes for CASTQRQASYEQYF.

The chain links TRBV19 to TRBJ2-7; D is possibly TRBD2 (6 bases). CDR3 size: 15 residues. Between the trimmed V and J ends, which lost 3 bases and 1 base, there was a span of 13 bases. The germline CDR1 and CDR2 sequences are LNHDA and SQIVND (reference sequence). The CDR3 sequence is CASSMEGVKSYEQYF. CDR3 sequence (DNA): TGTGCCAGTAGTATGGAGGGAGTGAAGTCCTACGAGCAGTACTTC.

The V and J genes are TRBV7-8 and TRBJ2-2; D possibly corresponds to TRBD2 (5 bases). The CDR3 sequence is 16 residues long. The V end lost 5 bases, the J end lost 0 bases, and 13 bases lay between the germline ends. Per the germline V gene, CDR1 is SGHVS and CDR2 is FQNEAQ. CDR3 loop: CASSPHERPNTGELFF. Written as DNA, the CDR3 is TGTGCCAGCAGCCCCCATGAGCGGCCGAACACCGGGGAGCTGTTTTTT. Variable domain in full (rest from reference TRBV7-8 and TRBJ2-2): GAGVSQSPRYKVAKRGQDVALRCDPISGHVSLFWYQQALGQGPEFLTYFQNEAQLDKSGLPSDRFFAERPEGSVSTLKIQRTQQEDSAVYLCASSPHERPNTGELFFGEGSRLTVL.

The rearrangement uses TRBV7-2 and TRBJ2-2; 7 bases agree with TRBD2. After removal of 1 base from V and 6 bases from J, the junction contained 8 bases not matched to a gene. This CDR3 comprises 16 residues. The germline CDR1 and CDR2 sequences are SGHTA and FQGNSA. CDR3 amino acids: CASSLVPAGLPGELFF. CDR3 DNA sequence: TGTGCCAGCAGCTTAGTTCCAGCGGGATTGCCCGGGGAGCTGTTTTTT.

Concerning this clone: At the DNA level, this CDR3 is encoded by other sequences in the same sample as well. The gene calls are TRBV5-1 and TRBJ1-2; 7 nucleotides line up with TRBD1. This CDR3 contains 13 residues. V trimming: 3 bases; J trimming: 3 bases; junction bases outside the gene matches: 2. Germline assignment: CDR1 SGHRS and CDR2 YFSETQ. Written as DNA, the CDR3 is TGCGCCAGCAGCTCCCAGGGGGACTATGGCTACACCTTC. Translation: CASSSQGDYGYTF.

This clone was found a few times. The chain links TRBV7-3 to TRBJ2-3, with TRBD1 matching over 8 bases. Germline CDR1 reads SGHTA; CDR2 reads FQGTGA. The CDR3 has 14 residues. V lost 5 bases to trimming and J lost 1 base; unmatched junction nucleotides: 2. CDR3 nucleotide sequence: TGTGCCAGCAGCCCGGGACAGGGCACAGATACGCAGTATTTT. Protein sequence: CASSPGQGTDTQYF.

The chain is built from TRBV7-3 and TRBJ2-1; possible D gene TRBD2, 6 bases. This CDR3 contains 15 residues. Germline V gives CDR1 SGHTA, CDR2 FQGTGA. V lost 0 bases to trimming and J lost 6 bases, with 12 bases between them. DNA of the CDR3: TGTGCCAGCAGCTTAACTCCGGGAGTAGGCAATGAGCAGTTCTTC. It codes for CASSLTPGVGNEQFF.

J is TRBJ2-2 and V is TRBV7-3; 9 bases fit TRBD2. Germline V gives CDR1 SGHTA, CDR2 FQGTGA. With V trimmed by 5 bases and J by 5 bases, 12 bases remained unmatched. CDR3 length: 17 amino acids. The chain's CDR3 is CASSAEPSGVGTGELFF. As DNA, the CDR3 is TGTGCCAGCAGCGCGGAGCCTAGCGGGGTAGGGACCGGGGAGCTGTTTTTT. Together with reference TRBV7-3 and TRBJ2-2, the CDR3 gives the full variable domain: GAGVSQTPSNKVTEKGKYVELRCDPISGHTALYWYRQSLGQGPEFLIYFQGTGAADDSGLPNDRFFAVRPEGSVSTLKIQRTERGDSAVYLCASSAEPSGVGTGELFFGEGSRLTVL.

The chain joins TRBV28 to TRBJ1-3; 7 bases are shared with TRBD1. CDR1 is MDHEN, CDR2 SYDVKM, per germline. The CDR3 spans 16 residues. The ends lost 5 bases at V and 0 bases at J; junction bases unmatched: 7. The DNA for the CDR3 is TGTGCCAGCAGTCCCTCGACAGGGCTCTCTGGAAACACCATATATTTT. This gives the protein CASSPSTGLSGNTIYF. The whole variable domain, remainder taken from reference TRBV28 and TRBJ1-3, is DVKVTQSSRYLVKRTGEKVFLECVQDMDHENMFWYRQDPGLGLRLIYFSYDVKMKEKGDIPEGYSVSREKKERFSLILESASTNQTSMYLCASSPSTGLSGNTIYFGEGSWLTVV.

In DNA, the CDR3 is TGTGCCAGCAGCCTTCAAGGGGGGGGCAACTATGGCTACACCTTC. Its protein is CASSLQGGGNYGYTF. The chain couples TRBV14 to TRBJ1-2; TRBD1 is a possible D gene (6 bases). Germline V gene data show CDR1 as SGHDN and CDR2 as FVKESK. The CDR3 extends over 15 amino acids. The germline V and J ends were trimmed by 4 bases and 2 bases, with 14 bases remaining between them.

This chain uses TRBV7-9 with TRBJ2-5, with TRBD2 identical over 9 bases. CDR3 size: 13 residues. J lost 9 bases, V lost 3 bases, and 5 bases had no gene match. The germline V gene encodes CDR1 SEHNR and CDR2 FQNEAQ (reference sequence). The CDR3 loop reads CASSLTSGQAQYF. For the CDR3, the DNA is TGTGCCAGCAGCTTGACTAGCGGTCAGGCCCAGTACTTC.

The chain uses TRBV5-4 and TRBJ2-7, with a possible D match to TRBD2 (6 bases). Germline CDR1 and CDR2: SGHNT and YYREEE (reference sequence). Trimming shortened V by 0 bases and J by 2 bases, and 9 bases separated the two germline ends. CDR3 length equals 14 residues. CDR3 region: CASSLGGVTYEQYF. DNA of the CDR3: TGTGCCAGCAGCTTGGGCGGGGTCACCTACGAGCAGTACTTC.

This clone has a single count. The chain links TRBV7-2 to TRBJ2-3; 8 bases fit TRBD2. Unmatched junction bases numbered 11, after V lost 4 bases and J lost 2 bases. The CDR3 consists of 17 residues. Germline assignment: CDR1 SGHTA and CDR2 FQGNSA. CDR3: CASSSRGRKGDTDTQYF. In DNA, the CDR3 is TGTGCCAGCAGCTCCCGCGGGAGGAAGGGGGACACAGATACGCAGTATTTT.

The V gene is TRBV19, the J gene TRBJ1-3, with D hard to call. The germline CDR1 and CDR2 sequences are LNHDA and SQIVND (reference sequence). The V and J ends lost 5 bases and 0 bases respectively, with 5 bases between them. This CDR3 has 13 amino acids. CDR3 DNA: TGTGCCAGTAGTTCCCACTCTGGAAACACCATATATTTT. It is translated as CASSSHSGNTIYF.